These 27 T cell receptor beta chains were sequenced from one sample in a study of blood T cell repertoires in COVID-19. Using immunoSEQ multiplex PCR, the repertoire was profiled, and TCRdb retains in-frame clones only, with some absent. The sample lists about 270,000 clones, 86% occurring once. The sample consisted of peripheral blood. Every receptor here comes from a woman older than 75 with COVID-19, enrolled during active disease.

The rearrangement uses TRBV7-9 and TRBJ2-1, with TRBD2 identical over 9 bases. CDR1 is SEHNR, CDR2 FQNEAQ, per germline (reference sequence). The ends lost 8 bases at V and 7 bases at J; junction bases unmatched: 15. CDR3 length: 16 residues. CDR3 DNA sequence: TGTGCCAGCGATCGAGTAGCGGGGGCCGGGATTAATGAGCAGTTCTTC. Protein sequence: CASDRVAGAGINEQFF.

Here the CDR3 reads CASSQDKRGNQPQHF. The CDR3 DNA is TGTGCCAGCAGCCAAGATAAACGGGGAAATCAGCCCCAGCATTTT. The chain carries TRBV3-1 (or the pseudogene TRBV3-2) and TRBJ1-5; D is undetermined. This CDR3 comprises 15 residues. Per the germline V gene, CDR1 is LGHDT and CDR2 is YNNKEL (reference sequence). Trimming left V 0 bases short and J 4 bases short, with 10 bases between.

The V call is TRBV7-2, the J call TRBJ1-2; TRBD1 is a possible D gene (6 bases). From germline, CDR1 is SGHTA and CDR2 FQGNSA. V was shortened by 5 bases and J by 2 bases, with 12 bases between the two germline ends. The CDR3 sequence is 14 residues long. The CDR3 sequence: CASSQGTPNYGYTF. The CDR3 bases are TGTGCCAGCAGCCAAGGGACACCCAACTATGGCTACACCTTC.

The genes are TRBV4-1 and TRBJ1-1, with TRBD1 matching over 8 bases. The V and J ends lost 0 bases and 4 bases, in that order; junction bases with no gene match: 4. CDR3 size: 15 residues. Germline V gene data show CDR1 as MGHRA and CDR2 as YSYEKL. This chain's CDR3 is CASSQEPGGFTEAFF. The CDR3 region has the DNA TGCGCCAGCAGCCAAGAGCCAGGGGGCTTCACTGAAGCTTTCTTT.

J is TRBJ1-3 and V is TRBV27; 8 positions agree with TRBD1. J lost 2 bases, V lost 8 bases, and 5 bases had no gene match. The CDR3 consists of 14 residues. The germline CDR1 and CDR2 sequences are MNHEY and SMNVEV (reference sequence). The CDR3: CASLRTGTGNTIYF. CDR3 nucleotide sequence: TGTGCCAGCCTAAGGACAGGGACTGGAAACACCATATATTTT.

The DNA for the CDR3 is TGTGCCAGCAGCCACCGACAGGGGGCTAACTATGGCTACACCTTC. Its protein product is CASSHRQGANYGYTF. The chain recombines TRBV5-4 with TRBJ1-2, with TRBD1 matching 9 bases. Germline lookup yields CDR1 SGHNT and CDR2 YYREEE (reference sequence). J gave up 0 bases and V 4 bases, and 4 bases lay outside the gene matches. CDR3 length: 15 residues.

V usage is TRBV21-1 and J usage is TRBJ1-2; the table's D call TRBD1 went unverified against the DNA. TRBV21-1 is a pseudogene locus. The CDR3 has 14 amino acids. Here the CDR3 reads CASSKLGQFYGYTF. The CDR3 DNA reads as TGTGCCAGCAGCAAGCTGGGACAGTTCTATGGCTACACCTTC.

The chain uses TRBV5-1 and TRBJ1-6; TRBD1 is a possible D gene (5 bases). The ends were cut back, 3 bases at V and 5 bases at J, with 12 bases in the middle. The CDR3 spans 15 residues. The germline CDR1 and CDR2 sequences are SGHRS and YFSETQ. The CDR3 loop is CASSYGTGDNSPLHF. The DNA of the CDR3 is TGCGCCAGCAGCTACGGGACGGGAGATAATTCACCCCTCCACTTT.

The chain has TRBV9 and TRBJ1-6; 7 nucleotides agree with TRBD1. The CDR3 sequence is 14 residues long. Germline V gene data show CDR1 as SGDLS and CDR2 as YYNGEE. J gave up 9 bases and V 2 bases, and 5 bases lay outside the gene matches. CDR3 nucleotide sequence: TGTGCCAGCAGCGTGACAGGGCAGGGTTCACCCCTCCACTTT. Residues: CASSVTGQGSPLHF.

The chain has TRBV15 and TRBJ1-2; D gene ambiguous. Germline V gives CDR1 LNHNV, CDR2 YYDKDF (reference sequence). There are 15 residues in the CDR3. V was cut by 0 bases and J by 1 base, with 9 bases left in between. The CDR3 protein is CATSRDWENNYGYTF. DNA for the CDR3: TGTGCCACCAGCAGAGATTGGGAGAATAACTATGGCTACACCTTC.

This chain joins TRBV19 and TRBJ1-1, with D possibly TRBD1 on 6 matching bases. CDR3 length: 13 residues. Trimming took off 5 bases at V and 4 bases at J, with 11 bases between the two ends. In germline, CDR1 is LNHDA, CDR2 SQIVND (reference sequence). The CDR3 here is CASSVDRRTEAFF. For the CDR3, the DNA is TGTGCCAGTAGTGTCGACAGGCGCACTGAAGCTTTCTTT.

This clone was detected a few times. The V call is TRBV5-1, the J call TRBJ1-4; D is undetermined. This CDR3 is 15 amino acids long. Germline V gene sequence: CDR1 SGHRS, CDR2 YFSETQ. The ends were cut back, 0 bases at V and 5 bases at J, with 11 bases in the middle. The CDR3 coding sequence is TGCGCCAGCAGCTTGGCCCCGGGGTACAATGAAAAACTGTTTTTT. This gives the protein CASSLAPGYNEKLFF. The entire variable domain, with the rest obtained from reference TRBV5-1 and TRBJ1-4, is as follows: KAGVTQTPRYLIKTRGQQVTLSCSPISGHRSVSWYQQTPGQGLQFLFEYFSETQRNKGNFPGRFSGRQFSNSRSEMNVSTLELGDSALYLCASSLAPGYNEKLFFGSGTQLSVL.

This clone appeared a single time. This rearrangement joins TRBV2 to TRBJ1-4; 8 bases map to TRBD1. The CDR3 consists of 16 residues. CDR1 SNHLY and CDR2 FYNNEI come from the germline V gene. The junction had 15 bases not matched to a gene; V was cut back by 7 bases and J by 8 bases. The CDR3 sequence: CASIRNAGQGKEKLFF. The CDR3 region has the DNA TGTGCCAGCATCCGAAACGCCGGACAGGGAAAAGAAAAACTGTTTTTT.

V gene TRBV28 combines with J gene TRBJ2-7; D remains unclear. Germline V gene data show CDR1 as MDHEN and CDR2 as SYDVKM. CDR3 length: 14 amino acids. V lost 5 bases to trimming and J lost 1 base, with 12 bases between them. The CDR3 reads CASSDTSTSYEQYF. CDR3 nucleotides: TGTGCCAGCAGTGACACCTCGACGTCCTACGAGCAGTACTTC.

This chain connects TRBV28 to TRBJ2-7; 9 nucleotides agree with TRBD1. V dropped 2 bases and J dropped 4; count of bases not matched to a gene: 3. This CDR3 region has 14 residues. CDR1 is MDHEN and CDR2 is SYDVKM in the germline V gene. CDR3 DNA: TGTGCCAGCAGTTTAGGGACAGGGCCTTACGAGCAGTACTTC. Translated, it gives CASSLGTGPYEQYF.

The DNA for the CDR3 is TGTGCCAGCAGCTCACCCCAGGGGGCGCGTTACGAGCAGTACTTC. It yields the protein CASSSPQGARYEQYF. V and J are TRBV11-2 and TRBJ2-7, with 8 bases lining up with TRBD1. Germline assignment: CDR1 SGHAT and CDR2 FQNNGV. J lost 4 bases, V lost 4 bases, and 9 bases had no gene match. The CDR3 extends over 15 amino acids.

The genes are TRBV5-1 and TRBJ1-4; TRBD1 matches 7 bases. Germline V lookup: CDR1 SGHRS, CDR2 YFSETQ. Losses at the gene ends were 0 bases for V and 5 bases for J; bases not matched to a gene: 4. The length of the CDR3 is 15 residues. The CDR3, as DNA: TGCGCCAGCAGCTTGGGGGGGACAGAGAATGAAAAACTGTTTTTT. This translates into CASSLGGTENEKLFF.

The chain recombines TRBV28 with TRBJ1-2; D may be TRBD1 (6 bases). Germline V gene lookup returns CDR1 MDHEN and CDR2 SYDVKM. V lost 7 bases and J lost 4, with 16 bases in between. The CDR3 is made up of 14 amino acids. Here the CDR3 DNA reads TGTGCCAGCAAGGGGGGGTGGGTGAGCTATGGCTACACCTTC. Translation: CASKGGWVSYGYTF.

Turning to this clone: The limits of the CDR3 on the DNA are not certain, so only TCRdb's listed CDR3 is given. The gene calls are TRBV21-1 and TRBJ1-5; the DNA was not used to check the table's D call, TRBD1. TRBV21-1 is annotated as a pseudogene. The CDR3 numbers 15 amino acids, ends counted. CDR3 sequence reads: CASTKVGQGNQPQHF.

The gene calls are TRBV19 and TRBJ2-5; 12 bases are shared with TRBD1. Unmatched junction bases numbered 9, after V lost 5 bases and J lost 5 bases. Per the germline V gene, CDR1 is LNHDA and CDR2 is SQIVND (reference sequence). This CDR3 has 16 residues. CDR3 sequence reads: CASSPSRDRGRETQYF. Here the CDR3 DNA reads TGTGCCAGTAGTCCGTCCCGGGACAGGGGGCGGGAGACCCAGTACTTC.

The chain uses TRBV5-8 and TRBJ2-2; TRBD1 matches at 8 bases. The CDR3 contains 15 residues. Germline assignment: CDR1 SGHTS and CDR2 YDEGEE. The V and J ends lost 4 bases and 1 base, in that order; junction bases with no gene match: 3. In nucleotides, the CDR3 is TGTGCCAGCAGCCTAGGACAGGGGAACACCGGGGAGCTGTTTTTT. Translation: CASSLGQGNTGELFF.

The sample holds one count of this clone. The V call is TRBV10-1, the J call TRBJ1-2; 9 positions agree with TRBD1. The germline gives CDR1 WNHNN, CDR2 SYGVQD (reference sequence). Trimming cost V 0 bases and J 8 bases; bases outside gene matches: 4. This CDR3 comprises 14 residues. The CDR3 protein is CASSESDRGGGYTF. CDR3 DNA: TGCGCCAGCAGTGAGTCGGACAGGGGAGGAGGCTACACCTTC.

This chain links TRBV5-1 with TRBJ2-7; a possible D gene is TRBD1 (5 bases). The CDR3 contains 13 residues. Germline V gives CDR1 SGHRS, CDR2 YFSETQ. The CDR3 loop reads CGMSTSGHYEQYV. In nucleotides, the CDR3 is TGCGGAATGTCTACCTCAGGGCACTACGAGCAGTACGTC.

The rearrangement joins TRBV5-1 to TRBJ1-2; maybe TRBD1 (5 bases). V gave up 0 bases and J gave up 4 bases, with 10 bases separating them. The CDR3 is 14 amino acids. From germline, CDR1 is SGHRS and CDR2 YFSETQ. CDR3 DNA sequence: TGCGCCAGCAGCTTGGGTTCCGGGGGCTATGGCTACACCTTC. Residues: CASSLGSGGYGYTF.

The rearrangement links TRBV19 to TRBJ2-1; 8 bases are shared with TRBD2. The trim removed 4 bases at V and 6 bases at J, leaving 8 bases unmatched. The CDR3 loop spans 15 amino acids. The germline CDR1 and CDR2 sequences are LNHDA and SQIVND (reference sequence). Written as DNA, the CDR3 is TGTGCCAGTAGTAGGGTTCAGGGGACTAGCAATGAGCAGTTCTTC. Amino acids: CASSRVQGTSNEQFF.

The chain uses TRBV30 and TRBJ2-1; 8 nucleotides agree with TRBD2. CDR3 length: 14 amino acids. Germline V gene data show CDR1 as GTSNPN and CDR2 as SVGIG (reference sequence). Unmatched junction bases numbered 11, after V lost 7 bases and J lost 6 bases. CDR3 loop: CAYRRGGAINEQFF. DNA for the CDR3: TGTGCCTACCGACGGGGGGGGGCAATCAATGAGCAGTTCTTC.

The chain employs TRBV30 and TRBJ2-3; 14 positions agree with TRBD2. Germline CDR1 and CDR2: GTSNPN and SVGIG (reference sequence). The junction had 10 bases not matched to a gene; V was cut back by 3 bases and J by 5 bases. This CDR3 spans 17 amino acids. DNA of the CDR3: TGTGCCTGGAGCGCGACTAGCGGGGGGGCGGCTGGAGATACGCAGTATTTT. Amino acid sequence: CAWSATSGGAAGDTQYF.